A selection of T cell receptor beta chains follows, all from one sample in a study of blood T cell repertoires in COVID-19. Repertoires were generated with immunoSEQ multiplex PCR, while TCRdb's copy carries only in-frame clones and drops some. The table shows approximately 120,000 clones, with around four fifths occurring only once. Sequencing used peripheral blood. The source of these receptors is a woman aged 60 to 75 with acute or convalescent COVID-19. The CDR3 runs from the conserved cysteine through the conserved F or W. D genes are given only for firm matches. Not all rows give a size; the values are once, few, many and, for expanded clones, a class.

len	d_gene	abundance	v_gene	j_gene	CDR3nt	CDR3aa
13	.	few	TRBV28	TRBJ1-1	TGTGCCAGCAGGCCCGACAGTGGGCCTGAAGCTTTCTTT	CASRPDSGPEAFF
14	.	.	TRBV6-5	TRBJ2-5	TGTGCCAGCAGTACAGGGATAATCCAAGAGACCCAGTACTTC	CASSTGIIQETQYF
14	.	.	TRBV7-2	TRBJ2-7	TGTGCCAGCAGCTTCGTTGCAGGGGTCTACGAGCAGTACTTC	CASSFVAGVYEQYF
15	.	.	TRBV19	TRBJ2-1	TGTGCCAGTAGTATAGGCCAGCCGGGGGTGGATGAGCAGTTCTTC	CASSIGQPGVDEQFF
15	.	.	TRBV30	TRBJ1-3	TGTGCCTGGAGTGTACGAAGAGGGAGAGGAAACACCATATATTTT	CAWSVRRGRGNTIYF
17	TRBD1	.	TRBV13	TRBJ2-3	TGTGCCAGCAGCTTCGCCGATCCGACAGGGGGCACAGATACGCAGTATTTT	CASSFADPTGGTDTQYF
16	TRBD1	.	TRBV9	TRBJ1-3	TGTGCCAGCAGCATTACCGGGACAGGTCCTGGAAACACCATATATTTT	CASSITGTGPGNTIYF
13	TRBD1	.	TRBV7-3	TRBJ1-1	TGTGCCAGCAGCACGACAGGGATTACTGAAGCTTTCTTT	CASSTTGITEAFF
16	.	.	TRBV28	TRBJ2-1	TGTGCCAGCAAAATCACCGGGGGAGCGATTAACAATGAGCAGTTCTTC	CASKITGGAINNEQFF
13	.	.	TRBV29-1	TRBJ1-1	TGCAGCGTTATCTCCCAGGGGAAGACTGAAGCTTTCTTT	CSVISQGKTEAFF
13	.	.	TRBV2	TRBJ1-1	TGTGCCAGCAGAGAGAGGGTGAACACTGAAGCTTTCTTT	CASRERVNTEAFF
14	.	.	TRBV9	TRBJ2-2	TGTGCCAGCAGCGTAGCGGGGGACACCGGGGAGCTGTTTTTT	CASSVAGDTGELFF
19	.	.	TRBV28	TRBJ1-5	TGTGCCAGCAGGAACCACCTGAAACGGACAGCTAATAGCAATCAGCCCCAGCATTTT	CASRNHLKRTANSNQPQHF
15	.	.	TRBV28	TRBJ1-3	TGTGCCAGCAACACCGGGGAATTGGGAGGAAACACCATATATTTT	CASNTGELGGNTIYF
15	.	.	TRBV5-1	TRBJ1-4	TGCGCCAGCAGCTTCGGCGGAGGATCTAATGAAAAACTGTTTTTT	CASSFGGGSNEKLFF
14	.	.	TRBV2	TRBJ2-5	TGTGCCAGCAGTGTGAGTTGGGAGTCGGGGACCCAGTACTTC	CASSVSWESGTQYF
13	.	.	TRBV30	TRBJ2-2	TGTGCCTGGACCACAGGGAACACCGGGGAGCTGTTTTTT	CAWTTGNTGELFF
16	TRBD1	few	TRBV10-3	TRBJ1-6	TGTGCCATCAGTGAGTCAAGGACAGGAGGTGATTCACCCCTCCACTTT	CAISESRTGGDSPLHF
13	.	.	TRBV12-3/TRBV12-4	TRBJ2-1	TGTGCCAGCAGTTCATCTCTAGGCTTTAAGCAGTTCTTC	CASSSSLGFKQFF
15	TRBD1	.	TRBV27	TRBJ1-6	TGTGCCAGCAGCCAGGGGGCCGGGGTAGGTTCACCCCTCCACTTT	CASSQGAGVGSPLHF
15	TRBD2	.	TRBV30	TRBJ2-7	TGTGCCTGGAGTGCCGTTTTTAGCGGGGCCTACGAGCAGTACTTC	CAWSAVFSGAYEQYF
12	.	.	TRBV2	TRBJ1-1	TGTGCCAGCATGCCCGGGAGGACTGAAGCTTTCTTT	CASMPGRTEAFF
15	.	.	TRBV28	TRBJ1-2	TGTGCCAGCAGTTCCCAGGGGAGCCGGTGGTATGGCTACACCTTC	CASSSQGSRWYGYTF
13	TRBD1	.	TRBV2	TRBJ2-2	TGTGCCAGCGGGACAGGGCGTTCTGGGGAGCTGTTTTTT	CASGTGRSGELFF
15	TRBD2	.	TRBV7-9	TRBJ2-7	TGTGCCAGCAGCACCCAAACTAGCGCGCCTTACGAGCAGTACTTC	CASSTQTSAPYEQYF
14	TRBD1	.	TRBV19	TRBJ1-5	TGTGCCAGTAGTATCGGACAGGTCCGCCAGCCCCAGCATTTT	CASSIGQVRQPQHF
12	.	few	TRBV7-9	TRBJ1-2	TGTGCCAGCAGCTTCGGCGGTATGCTCTACACCTTC	CASSFGGMLYTF
13	TRBD1	.	TRBV18	TRBJ1-4	TGTGCCAGCTCTTGGACAGGGGAGGAAAAACTGTTTTTT	CASSWTGEEKLFF
16	TRBD1	once	TRBV28	TRBJ2-7	TGTGCCAGCAGTTCCCACTCCGGGACAGGGCACTACGAGCAGTACTTC	CASSSHSGTGHYEQYF